This T cell receptor (beta chain) was captured in a study of blood T cell repertoires in COVID-19. For the study at large: COVID-19 samples collected from the United States, Italy and Spain covered acute and convalescent phases. T cells, B-cell-depleted T cells, or PBMCs supplied cDNA or gDNA.

V trimming: 5 bases; J trimming: 2 bases; junction bases outside the gene matches: 2. The CDR3 loop spans 13 amino acids. CDR1 is LNHDA, CDR2 SQIVND, per germline (reference sequence). In the original processing: Amplification from reference gene primers served as the basis for estimated nucleated cell counts. Clones were sequenced by immunoSEQ multiplex PCR, and TCRdb holds only the in-frame ones, with some missing. V, J and clone size derive from that table, while D and trimming were established from the DNA sequence. The sample consists of approximately 63,000 clones, 91% of them appearing once. This chain links TRBV19 with TRBJ2-5; 7 bases line up with TRBD1. This receptor was identified in a human donor in a cohort sampled during active COVID-19. The sequenced sample was peripheral blood. The CDR3 coding sequence is TGTGCCAGTAGTGGGACAGCGCAAGAGACCCAGTACTTC. As protein: CASSGTAQETQYF.